This T cell receptor (beta chain) was sequenced in a study of shared clonotypes between healthy human individuals. Whole-study context: Three plates were used per donor for CD4 naive, three for CD4 memory, two for CD8 naive and one for CD8 memory.

Libraries were prepared by immunoSEQ multiplex PCR; TCRdb keeps only in-frame clonotypes and omits some of them. This sample yields hundreds of thousands of clones, of which approximately 90% are seen a single time; approximately 25% belongs to the top ten. Terminally differentiated effector memory CD45RA+ cells were excluded by CCR7 positive selection of CD45RO-negative cells. Trimming left V 8 bases short and J 6 bases short, with 12 bases between. The germline V gene has CDR1 MNHNS and CDR2 SASEGT. The length of the CDR3 is 12 residues. This clonotype originated in a man aged 25-40 years in good health. The specimen was naive CD8+ T cells sorted from blood. The chain recombines TRBV6-1 with TRBJ2-3; D is unresolved. The CDR3 spells CASRRKLDTQYF. The CDR3 DNA is TGTGCCAGCCGACGGAAACTGGATACGCAGTATTTT.